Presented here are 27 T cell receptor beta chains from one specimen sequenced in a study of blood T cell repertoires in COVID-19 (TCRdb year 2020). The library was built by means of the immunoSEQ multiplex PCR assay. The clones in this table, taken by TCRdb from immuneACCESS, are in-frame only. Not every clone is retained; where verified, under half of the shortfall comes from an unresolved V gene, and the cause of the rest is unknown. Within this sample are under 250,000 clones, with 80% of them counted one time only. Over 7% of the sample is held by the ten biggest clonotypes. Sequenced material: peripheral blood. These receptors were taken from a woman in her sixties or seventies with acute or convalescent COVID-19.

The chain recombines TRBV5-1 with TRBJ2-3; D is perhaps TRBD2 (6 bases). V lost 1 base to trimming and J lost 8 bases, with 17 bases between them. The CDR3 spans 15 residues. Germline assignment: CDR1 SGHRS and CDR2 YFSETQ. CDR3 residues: CASSLPGDGRGTQYF. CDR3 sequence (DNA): TGCGCCAGCAGCTTGCCGGGAGATGGGCGAGGTACGCAGTATTTT.

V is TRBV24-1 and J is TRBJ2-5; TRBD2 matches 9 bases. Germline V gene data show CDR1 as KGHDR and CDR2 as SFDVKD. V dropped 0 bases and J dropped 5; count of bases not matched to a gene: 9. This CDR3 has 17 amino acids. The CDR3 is CATSDLSGQAGGETQYF. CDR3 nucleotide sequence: TGTGCCACCAGTGATTTGTCCGGACAGGCGGGAGGGGAGACCCAGTACTTC.

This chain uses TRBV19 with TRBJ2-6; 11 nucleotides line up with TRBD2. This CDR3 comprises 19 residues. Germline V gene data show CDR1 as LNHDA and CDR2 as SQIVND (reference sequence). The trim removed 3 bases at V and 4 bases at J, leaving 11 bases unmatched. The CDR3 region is CASSMSLAGGALGANVLTF. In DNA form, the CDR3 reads TGTGCCAGTAGTATGTCTCTAGCGGGGGGCGCCCTGGGGGCCAACGTCCTGACTTTC.

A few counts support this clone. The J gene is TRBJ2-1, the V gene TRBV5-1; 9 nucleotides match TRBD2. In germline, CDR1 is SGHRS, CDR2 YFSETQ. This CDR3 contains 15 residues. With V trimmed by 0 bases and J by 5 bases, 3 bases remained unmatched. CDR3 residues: CASSLVTSGNNEQFF. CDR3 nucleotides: TGCGCCAGCAGCTTGGTGACTAGCGGTAACAATGAGCAGTTCTTC.

CDR3 nucleotide sequence: TGTGCCTGGAGTGTAAGCGGGGGGGCCCCGGAGACCCAGTACTTC. Residues: CAWSVSGGAPETQYF. The chain has TRBV30 and TRBJ2-5; 10 bases map to TRBD2. Germline assignment: CDR1 GTSNPN and CDR2 SVGIG (reference sequence). The CDR3 covers 15 residues. V was clipped by 0 bases and J by 5 bases; unmatched bases: 6.

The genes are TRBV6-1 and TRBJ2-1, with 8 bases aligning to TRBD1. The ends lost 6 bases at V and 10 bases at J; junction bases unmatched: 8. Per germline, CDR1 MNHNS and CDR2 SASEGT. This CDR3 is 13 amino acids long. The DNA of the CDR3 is TGTGCCAGCAGAGCGGACAGGGCACGAGAGCAGTTCTTC. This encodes CASRADRAREQFF.

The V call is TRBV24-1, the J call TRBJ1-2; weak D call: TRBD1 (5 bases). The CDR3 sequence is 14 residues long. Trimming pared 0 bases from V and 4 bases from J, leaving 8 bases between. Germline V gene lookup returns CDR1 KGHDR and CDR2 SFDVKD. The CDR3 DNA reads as TGTGCCACCAGTGATTTGGACAGCCGCTATGGCTACACCTTC. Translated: CATSDLDSRYGYTF.

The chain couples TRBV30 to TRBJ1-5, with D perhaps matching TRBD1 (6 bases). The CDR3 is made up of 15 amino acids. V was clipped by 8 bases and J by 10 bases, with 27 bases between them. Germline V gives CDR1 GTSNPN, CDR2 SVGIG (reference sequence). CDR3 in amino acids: CARYRDKGVRVPQHF. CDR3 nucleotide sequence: TGTGCCCGCTACCGGGACAAGGGGGTGAGGGTACCCCAGCATTTT.

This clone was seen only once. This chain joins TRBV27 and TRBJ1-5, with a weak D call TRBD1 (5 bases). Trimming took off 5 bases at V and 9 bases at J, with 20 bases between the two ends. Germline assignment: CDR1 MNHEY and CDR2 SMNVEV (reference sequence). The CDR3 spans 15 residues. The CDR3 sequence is CASSKIRDSGWPQHF. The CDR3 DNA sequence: TGTGCCAGCAGTAAAATACGGGACTCGGGGTGGCCCCAGCATTTT.

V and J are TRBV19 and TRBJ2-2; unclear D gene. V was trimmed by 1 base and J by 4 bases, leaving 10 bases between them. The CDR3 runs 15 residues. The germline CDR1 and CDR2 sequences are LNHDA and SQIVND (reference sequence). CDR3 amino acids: CASSIGLVSTGELFF. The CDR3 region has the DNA TGTGCCAGTAGTATAGGCCTAGTTAGCACCGGGGAGCTGTTTTTT. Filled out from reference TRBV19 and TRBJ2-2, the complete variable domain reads DGGITQSPKYLFRKEGQNVTLSCEQNLNHDAMYWYRQDPGQGLRLIYYSQIVNDFQKGDIAEGYSVSREKKESFPLTVTSAQKNPTAFYLCASSIGLVSTGELFFGEGSRLTVL.

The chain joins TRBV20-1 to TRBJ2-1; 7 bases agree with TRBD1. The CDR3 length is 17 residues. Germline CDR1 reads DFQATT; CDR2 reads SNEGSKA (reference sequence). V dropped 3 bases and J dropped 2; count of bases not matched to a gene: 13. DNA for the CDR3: TGCAGTGCTAGTCGCCAGGGGGTGTCCCTGACCTACAATGAGCAGTTCTTC. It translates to CSASRQGVSLTYNEQFF.

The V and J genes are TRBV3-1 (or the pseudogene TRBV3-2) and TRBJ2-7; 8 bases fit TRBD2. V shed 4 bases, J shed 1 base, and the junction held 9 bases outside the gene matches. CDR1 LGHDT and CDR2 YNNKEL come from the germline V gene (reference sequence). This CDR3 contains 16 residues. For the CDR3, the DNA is TGTGCCAGCAGCCCCCCAGGCGAGCGGGGGTCCTACGAGCAGTACTTC. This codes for CASSPPGERGSYEQYF.

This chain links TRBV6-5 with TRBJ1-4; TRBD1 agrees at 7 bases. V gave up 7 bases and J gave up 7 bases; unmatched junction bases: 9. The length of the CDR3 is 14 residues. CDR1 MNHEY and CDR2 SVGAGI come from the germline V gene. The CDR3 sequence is CASKTGWGGEKLFF. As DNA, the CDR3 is TGTGCCAGCAAGACAGGGTGGGGTGGTGAAAAACTGTTTTTT.

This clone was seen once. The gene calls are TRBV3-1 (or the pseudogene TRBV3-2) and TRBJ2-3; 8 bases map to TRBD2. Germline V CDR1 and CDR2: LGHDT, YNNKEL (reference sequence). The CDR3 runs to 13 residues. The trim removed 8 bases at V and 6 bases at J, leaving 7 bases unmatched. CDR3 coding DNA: TGTGCCAGCGGGGCGGGGGGTCCGGATACGCAGTATTTT. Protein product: CASGAGGPDTQYF.

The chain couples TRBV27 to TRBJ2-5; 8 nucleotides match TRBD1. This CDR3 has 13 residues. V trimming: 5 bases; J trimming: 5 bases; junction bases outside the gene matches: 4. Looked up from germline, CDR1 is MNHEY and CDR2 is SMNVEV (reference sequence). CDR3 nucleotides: TGTGCCAGCAGTCGGCAGGGGGCTGAGACCCAGTACTTC. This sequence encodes CASSRQGAETQYF.

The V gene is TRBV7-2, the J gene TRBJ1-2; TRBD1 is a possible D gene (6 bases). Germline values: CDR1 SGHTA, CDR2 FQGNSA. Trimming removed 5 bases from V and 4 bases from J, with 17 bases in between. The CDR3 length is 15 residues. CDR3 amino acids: CASSNGQSLFYGYTF. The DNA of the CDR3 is TGTGCCAGCAGCAACGGACAGTCTCTGTTCTATGGCTACACCTTC.

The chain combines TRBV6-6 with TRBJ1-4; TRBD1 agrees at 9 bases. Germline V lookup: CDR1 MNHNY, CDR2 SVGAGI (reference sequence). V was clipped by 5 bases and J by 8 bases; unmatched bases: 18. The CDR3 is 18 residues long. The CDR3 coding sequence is TGTGCCAGCAGTCGGACAGGGGTCGATTTCCGTTTAAGGGAAAAACTGTTTTTT. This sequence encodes CASSRTGVDFRLREKLFF.

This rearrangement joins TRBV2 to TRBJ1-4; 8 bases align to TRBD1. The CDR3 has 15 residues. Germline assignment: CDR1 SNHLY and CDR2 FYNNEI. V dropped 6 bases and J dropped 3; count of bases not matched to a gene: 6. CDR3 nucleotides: TGTGCCAGCAGCCCTCAGGGGGCAGCTAATGAAAAACTGTTTTTT. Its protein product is CASSPQGAANEKLFF.

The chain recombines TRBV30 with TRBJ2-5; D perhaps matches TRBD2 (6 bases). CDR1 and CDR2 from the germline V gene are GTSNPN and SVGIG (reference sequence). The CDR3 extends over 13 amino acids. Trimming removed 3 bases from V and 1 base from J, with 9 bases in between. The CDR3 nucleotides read TGTGCCTGGAGCCATAGCGGCCAAGAGACCCAGTACTTC. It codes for CAWSHSGQETQYF.

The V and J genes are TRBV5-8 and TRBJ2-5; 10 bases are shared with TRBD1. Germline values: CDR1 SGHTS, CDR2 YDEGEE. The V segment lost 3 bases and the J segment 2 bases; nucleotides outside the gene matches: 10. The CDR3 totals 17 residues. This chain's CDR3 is CASSSSRTGGDQETQYF. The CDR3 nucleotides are TGTGCCAGCAGCTCTTCAAGGACAGGGGGTGATCAAGAGACCCAGTACTTC.

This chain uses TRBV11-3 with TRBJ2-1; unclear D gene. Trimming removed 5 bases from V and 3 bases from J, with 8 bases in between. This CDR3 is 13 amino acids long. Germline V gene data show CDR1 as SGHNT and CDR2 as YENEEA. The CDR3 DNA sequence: TGTGCCAGCAGCATAACAGTCTACAATGAGCAGTTCTTC. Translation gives CASSITVYNEQFF.

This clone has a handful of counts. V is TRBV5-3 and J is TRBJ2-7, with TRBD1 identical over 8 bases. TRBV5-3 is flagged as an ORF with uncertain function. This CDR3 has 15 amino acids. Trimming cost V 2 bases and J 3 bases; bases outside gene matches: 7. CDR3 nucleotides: TGTGCCAGAAGCTTAAAAGGACAGGGCGACTACGAGCAGTACTTC. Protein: CARSLKGQGDYEQYF.

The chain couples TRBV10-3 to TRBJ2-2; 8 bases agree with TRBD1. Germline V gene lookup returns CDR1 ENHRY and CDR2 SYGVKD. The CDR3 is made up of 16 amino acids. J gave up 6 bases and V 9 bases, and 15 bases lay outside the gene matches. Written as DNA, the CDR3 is TGTGCCATGAAACCTTCGTGGCAGGGGGCTGCCGGGGAGCTGTTTTTT. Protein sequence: CAMKPSWQGAAGELFF.

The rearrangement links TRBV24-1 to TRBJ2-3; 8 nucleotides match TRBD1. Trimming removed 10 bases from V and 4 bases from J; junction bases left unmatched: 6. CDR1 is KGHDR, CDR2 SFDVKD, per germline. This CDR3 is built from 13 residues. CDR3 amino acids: CATRQGRADTQYF. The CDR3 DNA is TGTGCCACTAGACAGGGGCGGGCAGATACGCAGTATTTT.

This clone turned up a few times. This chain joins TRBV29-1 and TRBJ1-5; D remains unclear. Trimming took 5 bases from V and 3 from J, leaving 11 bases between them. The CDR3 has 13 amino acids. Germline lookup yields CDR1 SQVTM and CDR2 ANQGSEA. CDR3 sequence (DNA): TGCAGCGTTCAACGGGGAAACAATCAGCCCCAGCATTTT. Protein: CSVQRGNNQPQHF.

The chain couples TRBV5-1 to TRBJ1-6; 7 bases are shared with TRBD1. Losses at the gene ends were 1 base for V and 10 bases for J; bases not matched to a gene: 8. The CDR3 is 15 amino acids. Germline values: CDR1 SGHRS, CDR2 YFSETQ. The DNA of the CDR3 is TGCGCCAGCAGCTTGCCCGGGACAGAGCGATCACCCCTCCACTTT. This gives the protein CASSLPGTERSPLHF.

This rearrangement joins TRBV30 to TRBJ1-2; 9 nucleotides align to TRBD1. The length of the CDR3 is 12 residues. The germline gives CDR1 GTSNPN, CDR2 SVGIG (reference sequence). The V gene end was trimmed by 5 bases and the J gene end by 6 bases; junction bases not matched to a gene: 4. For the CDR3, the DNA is TGTGCCTGGGGGACAGGGAACCATGGCTACACCTTC. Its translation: CAWGTGNHGYTF.